This T cell receptor (beta chain) appears in the sequencing data of a study of cytomegalovirus exposure and HLA in healthy donors. Notes on the study in general: A reported reduction in N-insertions relative to the 666-donor mean was seen in an Asian-associated ancestry cluster in a later analysis.

Comments on this clone: Its antigen is unidentified.

CDR3 length: 15 residues. Germline V gives CDR1 SGHTA, CDR2 FQGTGA. The trim removed 3 bases at V and 2 bases at J, leaving 3 bases unmatched. The PCR made use of 60 Vbeta and 13 Jbeta primers. The repertoire was sequenced with immunoSEQ multiplex PCR; TCRdb's copy has only in-frame clones and lacks some. The sample yields about 150,000 clones, about three quarters seen once. The source is a male donor in good health and CMV-seronegative. The sequencing input was PBMCs. The chain uses TRBV7-3 and TRBJ1-2, with 10 bases matching TRBD1. The CDR3 spells CASSLTGGANYGYTF. In DNA, the CDR3 is TGTGCCAGCAGCTTGACAGGGGGCGCGAACTATGGCTACACCTTC.